The subject of this entry is one T cell receptor beta chain. TCRdb keeps only in-frame clones here, not all; method: immunoSEQ multiplex PCR. This sample has 180,000 or so clones, with around 90% found just once. This entry comes from a study of T cell responses to AZD1222 COVID-19 vaccine. Germline V gene data show CDR1 as ENHRY and CDR2 as SYGVKD. The CDR3 totals 14 residues. The V and J ends lost 8 bases and 4 bases, in that order; junction bases with no gene match: 9. The chain recombines TRBV10-3 with TRBJ2-7, with 9 bases lining up with TRBD1. Source: peripheral blood, taken on day 0 of AZD1222 vaccination. The sequence came from an adult in good health. CDR3 sequence (DNA): TGTGCCATCGGCTCCACAGGGGGCATTTACGAGCAGTACTTC. Protein sequence: CAIGSTGGIYEQYF.